This TCR beta chain was observed in a study of T cells expressing NK-cell markers. TCRdb reprocessed the 5' RACE reads; each CDR3 protein has one entry and no DNA is given. Its table records over 150,000 distinct CDR3 sequences. The CDR3 runs to 12 residues. Germline-derived CDR1 and CDR2 are DFQATT and SNEGSKA (reference sequence). The rearrangement uses TRBV20-1 and TRBJ2-5; no DNA is available, so the TRBD2 call from TCRdb remains unchecked. Sample: blood T cells: a sorted CD56 or NKG2C T cell subset, CD4+ or CD8+ T cells, or bulk PBMC T cells (not recorded which). The sequence was collected from a woman aged 50 to 65 in good health. The CDR3 is CSADEGQETQYF.